This T cell receptor beta chain was captured in a study of T cell responses to AZD1222 COVID-19 vaccine. In the study overall: Analysis merged second doses at about 4 or about 12 weeks. Study-wide results and limits: AZD1222 recipients seropositive at baseline numbered only 5 or 6. Repertoire sampling was restricted to post-peak T cell response timepoints. Clonal diversity was possibly underestimated, and white British individuals and females predominated among donors.

CDR1 and CDR2 (germline): MGHRA, YSYEKL. The CDR3 consists of 17 residues. V was clipped by 1 base and J by 0 bases; unmatched bases: 4. On this clone: Its matching antigen is unknown.

TCRdb's table, derived via immunoSEQ multiplex PCR, lists solely in-frame clones and lacks some. This sample yields 130,000 or so clones, of which 70% to 90% are seen a single time; less than 15% belongs to the top ten. This chain links TRBV4-1 with TRBJ2-4; 9 bases agree with TRBD2. This specimen consisted of peripheral blood, obtained on day 0 of AZD1222 vaccination. The origin of this receptor is an adult in good health. The CDR3 region is CASSQVPSGVAKNIQYF. The CDR3 DNA reads TGCGCCAGCAGCCAAGTCCCTAGCGGGGTAGCCAAAAACATTCAGTACTTC.